A selection of T cell receptor beta chains follows, all from one sample in a study of blood T cell repertoires in COVID-19. Clones were sequenced by immunoSEQ multiplex PCR, and TCRdb holds only the in-frame ones, with some missing. The repertoire consists of approximately 280,000 clones, with about 90% occurring once and the leading ten covering approximately 1.8%. The sample comprised PBMCs or T cells enriched from blood (not recorded which). The origin of the receptors is a woman aged 55-69 years who had recovered from COVID-19. The CDR3 runs from the conserved cysteine through the conserved F or W. The D gene is left open where the match is weak. The size field is filled for only some rows; it gives once, few, many or a size class.

>TRBV6-5|TRBD1|-|TRBJ1-2
TGTGCCAGCACTCCTCAGGGGGATCACTATGGCTACACCTTC
CASTPQGDHYGYTF
>TRBV9|TRBD1|once|TRBJ2-1
TGTGCCAGCGAGGGGAGGGACAGGGAAGGCTACAATGAGCAGTTCTTC
CASEGRDREGYNEQFF
>TRBV24-1|-|-|TRBJ1-5
TGTGCCACCAGTGGACCCCCCGGGGAGCCCCAGCATTTT
CATSGPPGEPQHF
>TRBV2|-|-|TRBJ1-2
TGTGCCAGCAGCGAATACCGGGACTATGGCTACACCTTC
CASSEYRDYGYTF
>TRBV29-1|TRBD1|-|TRBJ1-1
TGCAGCGTCGGGGACAGGTTGAACACTGAAGCTTTCTTT
CSVGDRLNTEAFF
>TRBV6-5|TRBD1|-|TRBJ1-3
TGTGCCAGCAGTTACTTGGGACAGGGGGGTGCCACCATATATTTT
CASSYLGQGGATIYF
>TRBV5-6|TRBD2|few|TRBJ2-5
TGTGCCAGCAGCTTGCGGGGGGGAAAGACCCAGTACTTC
CASSLRGGKTQYF
>TRBV28|TRBD1|-|TRBJ1-1
TGTGCCAGCAGCCCGGGACAGAAGAACACTGAAGCTTTCTTT
CASSPGQKNTEAFF
>TRBV4-1|TRBD2|-|TRBJ2-5
TGCGCCAGCAGCCAAGATCGGACTAGCGGGGGAGAGACCCAGTACTTC
CASSQDRTSGGETQYF
>TRBV6-5|-|-|TRBJ1-1
TGTGCCAGCAGTTACTCGAAAGGGCGAGGGCGGGCTTTCTTT
CASSYSKGRGRAFF
>TRBV30|-|once|TRBJ2-3
TGTGCCTGGAGCCTAACGGAACTATCCACAGATACGCAGTATTTT
CAWSLTELSTDTQYF
>TRBV5-1|-|-|TRBJ1-2
TGCGCCAGCAGCTTGGCCCCGACAGATAACTATGGCTACACCTTC
CASSLAPTDNYGYTF
>TRBV2|-|-|TRBJ1-1
TGTGCCACGAAGGGACACAGGGAAAGAACTGAAGCTTTCTTT
CATKGHRERTEAFF
>TRBV2|TRBD1|once|TRBJ1-1
TGTGCCAGCTCGGGACAGAGGGACACTGAAGCTTTCTTT
CASSGQRDTEAFF
>TRBV27|-|-|TRBJ1-1
TGTGCCAGCAGTTTACGGGATTTCGGGCTCACTGAAGCTTTCTTT
CASSLRDFGLTEAFF
>TRBV7-9|TRBD2|-|TRBJ2-7
TGTGCCAGCAGCTTAGCTGTAGGACTAGCGGGGATGCACGAGCAGTACTTC
CASSLAVGLAGMHEQYF
>TRBV5-1|-|-|TRBJ1-3
TGCGCCAGCAGCTTGGACAACTCTGGAAACACCATATATTTT
CASSLDNSGNTIYF
>TRBV2|TRBD1|-|TRBJ1-1
TGTGCCAGCAGCACAGGGGAAGACACTGAAGCTTTCTTT
CASSTGEDTEAFF
>TRBV10-3|TRBD2|once|TRBJ2-1
TGTGCCATCAGTGAGTCCGAACTAGCGGGGGGTAGGGAGCAGTTCTTC
CAISESELAGGREQFF
>TRBV12-3/TRBV12-4|-|-|TRBJ2-3
TGTGCCAGCACTGGGAGCGCAGATACGCAGTATTTT
CASTGSADTQYF
>TRBV19|-|-|TRBJ1-2
TGTGCCAGTAGTATCTCAGCTGGGGCTAGGATCGATGGCTACACCTTC
CASSISAGARIDGYTF
>TRBV5-4|TRBD2|once|TRBJ2-5
TGTGCCAGCAGCACCGTGGGACTAGGGGGGGAGACCCAGTACTTC
CASSTVGLGGETQYF
>TRBV10-3|-|-|TRBJ1-5
TGTGCCATCAGTGCACAGGGTATTCAGCCCCAGCATTTT
CAISAQGIQPQHF
>TRBV7-9|-|-|TRBJ2-3
TGTGCCAGCAGCTTACCCGTCCAGGCTACGCAGTATTTT
CASSLPVQATQYF
>TRBV3-1/TRBV3-2|-|-|TRBJ1-1
TGTGCCAGCAGCCCAGGGTACGTTATAGCTTTCTTT
CASSPGYVIAFF
>TRBV11-3|TRBD2|-|TRBJ2-7
TGTGCCAGCAGCTTAAGGGGTCTAGCGGGAGCAGATCTCATCTTC
CASSLRGLAGADLIF
>TRBV6-5|-|once|TRBJ1-2
TGTGCCAGCAGTTACAGCGTCTCTAACTATGGCTACACCTTC
CASSYSVSNYGYTF
>TRBV5-5|-|-|TRBJ1-1
TGTGCCAGCAGCTTGTGGGCAGAGAACACTGAAGCTTTCTTT
CASSLWAENTEAFF
>TRBV4-1|-|-|TRBJ2-1
TGCGCCAGCAGCCAGCAGAGGGGAGGACCCACCGGTTGGAATGAGCAGTTCTTC
CASSQQRGGPTGWNEQFF
>TRBV5-1|TRBD2|-|TRBJ2-2
TGCGCCAGCAGCATGCCGGGGGGCACCGGGGAGCTGTTTTTT
CASSMPGGTGELFF
>TRBV2|TRBD2|-|TRBJ2-3
TGTGCCAGCAGCGAAAGACTAGCCCGCCAGACGGATACGCAGTATTTT
CASSERLARQTDTQYF
>TRBV5-1|TRBD2|few|TRBJ2-1
TGCGCCAGCAGTTTAAGCGGCGGGAGCTCCTACAATGAGCAGTTCTTC
CASSLSGGSSYNEQFF
>TRBV7-2|-|few|TRBJ2-7
TGTGCCAGCAGCAAAACAGTGACGGGGGAGCAGTACTTC
CASSKTVTGEQYF
>TRBV19|-|-|TRBJ1-1
TGTGCCAGTAGTATAGTCTTGAACACTGAAGCTTTCTTT
CASSIVLNTEAFF
>TRBV5-1|-|few|TRBJ1-4
TGCGCCAGCAGCCTTCCGGGACTGCGTAATGAAAAACTGTTTTTT
CASSLPGLRNEKLFF
>TRBV28|-|-|TRBJ1-2
TGTGCCAGCAGTGGCGGACAGTGGCTCTATGGCTACACCTTC
CASSGGQWLYGYTF
>TRBV29-1|TRBD2|-|TRBJ2-5
TGCAGCGTTGAAGACGGGAGGGGACCCCAAGAGACCCAGTACTTC
CSVEDGRGPQETQYF
>TRBV24-1|-|-|TRBJ1-4
TGTGCCACCAGCCCAGAAACTACAGGGAGTGCAACTAATGAAAAACTGTTTTTT
CATSPETTGSATNEKLFF
>TRBV7-9|TRBD2|-|TRBJ2-3
TGTGCCAGCAGCGCTACGACTAGCGGTTACACAGATACGCAGTATTTT
CASSATTSGYTDTQYF
>TRBV6-4|TRBD2|-|TRBJ2-1
TGTGCCAGCAGGCGGACTAGCGGGGCCCGGGGGTCCGAGCAGTTCTTC
CASRRTSGARGSEQFF
>TRBV5-1|-|once|TRBJ1-1
TGCGCCAGCAGCTTGGGGGCAGCAGGGGTATCTGAAGCTTTCTTT
CASSLGAAGVSEAFF
>TRBV7-9|-|-|TRBJ1-1
TGTGCCAGCAGCTTTAGCGCTGAAGCTTTCTTT
CASSFSAEAFF
>TRBV11-3|TRBD2|once|TRBJ2-2
TGTGCCAGCAGCCCGAGGACTAGCGGGACGAACACCGGGGAGCTGTTTTTT
CASSPRTSGTNTGELFF
>TRBV9|-|-|TRBJ1-5
TGTGCCAGCAGCGTCGGGGTACAAGGTCAGCCCCAGCATTTT
CASSVGVQGQPQHF
>TRBV19|-|-|TRBJ1-5
TGTGCCAGTAGTATTGCGGTGGGTCAGCCCCAGCATTTT
CASSIAVGQPQHF
>TRBV12-3/TRBV12-4|TRBD1|-|TRBJ1-5
TGTGCCAGCAGTTTAGTACAGGGGCAGCCCCAGCATTTT
CASSLVQGQPQHF
>TRBV19|TRBD1|-|TRBJ2-1
TGTGCCAGTAGTACCCTGGTCATTACAGGGGTCAATGAGCAGTTCTTC
CASSTLVITGVNEQFF
>TRBV7-2|TRBD2|-|TRBJ2-1
TGTGCCAGCAGCTTCAGGGGACTAGCGGGGGCCTACAATGAGCAGTTCTTC
CASSFRGLAGAYNEQFF
>TRBV10-1|TRBD2|few|TRBJ2-3
TGCGCCAGCAGTGAGGGACTAGCTGGGACAGATACGCAGTATTTT
CASSEGLAGTDTQYF
>TRBV4-1|TRBD2|-|TRBJ2-7
TGCGCCAGCAGCCAGCCGCTAGCGGGGAACGAGCAGTACTTC
CASSQPLAGNEQYF
>TRBV6-5|-|-|TRBJ2-1
TGTGCCAGCAGTTACCCACCCCTAGCCTATGAGCAGTTCTTC
CASSYPPLAYEQFF
>TRBV7-9|-|-|TRBJ1-3
TGTGCCAGCAGCTTCGCGGGAAGTGGAAACACCATATATTTT
CASSFAGSGNTIYF
>TRBV3-1/TRBV3-2|-|-|TRBJ2-5
TGTGCCAGCAGCCAACTGTCAGGGAATCAAGAGACCCAGTACTTC
CASSQLSGNQETQYF
>TRBV7-8|TRBD1|-|TRBJ1-3
TGTGCCAGCAGCCCGGACAGGGCTGGAAACACCATATATTTT
CASSPDRAGNTIYF
>TRBV11-1|TRBD1|-|TRBJ2-7
TGTGCCAGCAGCGGCAGGGGGTCGGCTACCGAGCAGTACTTC
CASSGRGSATEQYF